Listed below are T cell receptor beta chains from one sample, sequenced in a study of Ad26.COV2.S vaccination and SARS-CoV-2 variants. Some clones are missing from TCRdb's copy, which holds only in-frame ones; the method was immunoSEQ multiplex PCR. Altogether about 400,000 clones are present, around 82% being singletons, with the ten largest covering more than 7%. Sequencing was performed on peripheral blood, taken in a trial of Ad26.COV2.S vaccine versus placebo. These receptors were collected from a person between 18 and 65 years old who received the Ad26.COV2.S COVID-19 vaccine or a placebo. Each CDR3 is given with its conserved first and last residue.

TRBJ2-1,TRBV12-5,CASGFDLAGGSYNEQFF
TRBJ2-4,TRBV3-1/TRBV3-2,CASSPQGAQNIQYF
TRBJ2-7,TRBV11-2,CASSLGTSDGQYF
TRBJ1-1,TRBV12-3/TRBV12-4,CASSLAYKGRAFF
TRBJ2-1,TRBV19,CASSPRGSGLGQFF
TRBJ2-5,TRBV5-6,CASSLRAETQYF
TRBJ1-2,TRBV7-9,CASSPTGAGGYTF
TRBJ2-7,TRBV11-2,CASRAGTASLEQYF
TRBJ1-2,TRBV5-6,CASSSSSSGYTF
TRBJ2-3,TRBV5-6,CASSLPEGGSTDTQYF
TRBJ2-5,TRBV5-4,CASSLKEGRSAQYF
TRBJ2-1,TRBV7-9,CASSFGVMQFF
TRBJ1-4,TRBV3-1/TRBV3-2,CASSRTGSGTEKLFF
TRBJ1-4,TRBV5-5,CASSLDRGNEKLFF
TRBJ1-5,TRBV18,CASSLSKGDQPQHF
TRBJ2-2,TRBV9,CASSALGTGELFF
TRBJ2-2,TRBV7-9,CASSSGQGSTGELFF
TRBJ2-7,TRBV10-3,CAISARTYEQYF
TRBJ1-2,TRBV5-5,CASSLRKQDPHLGGYTF
TRBJ1-1,TRBV6-5,CASTETGGFEAFF
TRBJ1-5,TRBV19,CASSRDGDQPQHF